This TCR beta chain was retrieved from a study of long-term antiretroviral therapy in people with HIV. The assay, immunoSEQ v3.0, was run at survey level. Clones were read by immunoSEQ multiplex PCR, and TCRdb kept only the in-frame ones, dropping some. This table holds about 16,000 clones, around 84% found once. Specimens held roughly 0.9-10 million cryopreserved PBMC prior to DNA extraction. The CDR3 has 18 amino acids. CDR1 is MNHEY, CDR2 SMNVEV, per germline (reference sequence). V shed 2 bases, J shed 5 bases, and the junction held 9 bases outside the gene matches. This clone was recorded a few times.

This clonotype was sampled from a woman in her forties with HIV. The J gene is TRBJ2-5, the V gene TRBV27; TRBD2 aligns across 15 bases. The sequences come from unsorted PBMCs, collected 0.5 years after starting antiretroviral therapy. The CDR3 bases are TGTGCCAGCAGTTTAAGGCAGGGGACTAGCGGGAGGAGGGAGACCCAGTACTTC. This translates into CASSLRQGTSGRRETQYF.